The entry below describes one T cell receptor (beta chain). These data are taken from a study of blood T cell repertoires in COVID-19. The wider study: The United States, Italy and Spain supplied acute and convalescent COVID-19 samples.

Sequenced by immunoSEQ multiplex PCR; TCRdb stores in-frame clones only, minus some. The sample consists of about 300,000 clones, just over 85% of them appearing once. CDR1 is SNHLY, CDR2 FYNNEI, per germline. Trimming took 8 bases from V and 5 from J, leaving 19 bases between them. This CDR3 is built from 16 residues. Assignments of participants to cohorts depended upon their own reported clinical history. The recovered donors of Cohort 3 showed two negative PCRs, clearance, or symptom resolution. Source material: PBMCs or T cells enriched from blood (not recorded which). The chain combines TRBV2 with TRBJ1-6; a weak D match, TRBD1 (5 bases). The receptor was derived from a man in his thirties or forties who had recovered from COVID-19. The CDR3, as DNA: TGTGCCAGCGACGGAGGGGTTACAGTTAATAATTCACCCCTCCACTTT. Translation gives CASDGGVTVNNSPLHF. The full variable domain, its missing parts supplied by reference TRBV2 and TRBJ1-6, is EPEVTQTPSHQVTQMGQEVILRCVPISNHLYFYWYRQILGQKVEFLVSFYNNEISEKSEIFDDQFSVERPDGSNFTLKIRSTKLEDSAMYFCASDGGVTVNNSPLHFGNGTRLTVT.